This entry lists 22 T cell receptor beta chains sequenced from one sample in a study of T-cell reconstitution after alpha-beta-depleted transplantation in children. The TCRbeta library incorporated unique molecular identifiers. TCRdb called the PCR reads again in MiXCR, with one record for every CDR3 protein. The sample lists almost 400,000 distinct CDR3 sequences, roughly 21% occurring once. This material consisted of PBMCs from the stem cell graft donor, taken from the stem cell graft. Receptors originate from a human donor who donated a stem cell graft to a child with acute myeloid leukemia.

The DNA of the CDR3 is TGCGCCAGCAGCCAAGATCAGCCTCTCGCTGGGGCCAACGTCCTGACTTTC. This gives the protein CASSQDQPLAGANVLTF. This rearrangement joins TRBV4-1 to TRBJ2-6, with D unclear. Trimming cost V 0 bases and J 2 bases, with 11 bases left between them. The germline CDR1 and CDR2 sequences are MGHRA and YSYEKL. The CDR3 has 17 residues.

The J gene is TRBJ2-5, the V gene TRBV12-3 or TRBV12-4; D is perhaps TRBD1 (6 bases). The V and J ends lost 4 bases and 7 bases respectively, with 19 bases between them. This CDR3 comprises 15 residues. CDR3 protein: CASSSSMTGPMTQYF. The CDR3, as DNA: TGTGCCAGCAGTTCAAGTATGACAGGACCCATGACCCAGTACTTC.

This chain joins TRBV12-3 or TRBV12-4 and TRBJ2-6; TRBD1 matches at 10 bases. The CDR3 loop spans 17 amino acids. J was trimmed by 0 bases and V by 5 bases; bases with no gene match: 4. The CDR3 loop reads CASSPRTGGSGANVLTF. CDR3 bases: TGTGCCAGCAGTCCGCGGACAGGGGGCTCTGGGGCCAACGTCCTGACTTTC.

V is TRBV7-2 and J is TRBJ2-1; D may be TRBD2 (5 bases). Germline V lookup: CDR1 SGHTA, CDR2 FQGNSA. The ends were cut back, 0 bases at V and 2 bases at J, with 11 bases in the middle. This CDR3 has 16 amino acids. The CDR3 loop reads CASSLALAVAYNEQFF. CDR3 sequence (DNA): TGTGCCAGCAGCTTAGCGCTAGCAGTAGCCTACAATGAGCAGTTCTTC.

This chain links TRBV15 with TRBJ2-1, with D unresolved. Trimming removed 7 bases at V and 0 bases at J, with 16 bases between. This CDR3 is 16 amino acids long. Looked up from germline, CDR1 is LNHNV and CDR2 is YYDKDF (reference sequence). The CDR3 sequence is CATNHGRYGSYNEQFF. The DNA for the CDR3 is TGTGCCACCAACCACGGAAGATACGGCTCCTACAATGAGCAGTTCTTC.

The V and J genes are TRBV20-1 and TRBJ1-5; D ambiguous. This CDR3 region has 15 residues. Germline CDR1 DFQATT, CDR2 SNEGSKA (reference sequence). Trimming pared 3 bases from V and 0 bases from J, leaving 12 bases between. Written as DNA, the CDR3 is TGCAGTGCTAGTACGGGATCTTATAGCAATCAGCCCCAGCATTTT. Translating gives CSASTGSYSNQPQHF.

This clonotype has only one observation. The chain is built from TRBV29-1 and TRBJ1-1; weak D call: TRBD1 (6 bases). Germline V CDR1 and CDR2: SQVTM, ANQGSEA. This CDR3 contains 12 residues. V was shortened by 7 bases and J by 0 bases, with 9 bases between the two germline ends. The CDR3 coding sequence is TGCAGCGCTCAGGGGTTGAACACTGAAGCTTTCTTT. Amino acids: CSAQGLNTEAFF.

The chain employs TRBV10-3 and TRBJ2-3; D remains unclear. CDR1 ENHRY and CDR2 SYGVKD come from the germline V gene. CDR3 length: 14 amino acids. The V end was cut by 6 bases, the J end by 5 bases, with 15 bases between. CDR3 in amino acids: CAIRTQRVGDTQYF. Here the CDR3 DNA reads TGTGCCATCAGAACGCAAAGGGTTGGAGATACGCAGTATTTT.

Only a few counts were recorded for this clonotype. V is TRBV6-1 and J is TRBJ2-1, with D perhaps matching TRBD2 (7 bases). The V gene's germline CDR1 is MNHNS and CDR2 SASEGT. The CDR3 contains 17 residues. Trimming removed 5 bases from V and 3 bases from J, with 20 bases in between. CDR3: CASSTLGGGPGYNEQFF. DNA of the CDR3: TGTGCCAGCAGTACCCTAGGGGGGGGCCCCGGCTACAATGAGCAGTTCTTC.

The chain joins TRBV6-1 to TRBJ1-1; the D gene is possibly TRBD1 (5 bases). Germline loops: CDR1 MNHNS, CDR2 SASEGT. Trimming left V 0 bases short and J 5 bases short, with 16 bases between. CDR3 length: 16 amino acids. In nucleotides, the CDR3 is TGTGCCAGCAGTGAAGCGCTTCCTCGGGGGGAGACTGAAGCTTTCTTT. Residues: CASSEALPRGETEAFF.

This clonotype came up a few times. The rearrangement links TRBV29-1 to TRBJ2-7, with 9 bases fitting TRBD2. The ends lost 5 bases at V and 7 bases at J; junction bases unmatched: 9. Germline values: CDR1 SQVTM, CDR2 ANQGSEA. The CDR3 runs to 13 residues. This CDR3 is CSVNIAGAGEQYF. Written as DNA, the CDR3 is TGCAGCGTTAACATAGCGGGAGCGGGTGAGCAGTACTTC.

In its sample, this clonotype was seen many times. V usage is TRBV29-1 and J usage is TRBJ2-1, with 9 bases identical to TRBD1. CDR1 is SQVTM and CDR2 is ANQGSEA in the germline V gene. The CDR3 totals 13 residues. Trimming removed 7 bases from V and 12 bases from J; junction bases left unmatched: 13. The CDR3 region has the DNA TGCAGCGCCCCGGGACAGGGTGATTTGGGGCAGTTCTTC. The encoded protein is CSAPGQGDLGQFF.

This clonotype was counted at least ten times. V gene TRBV25-1 combines with J gene TRBJ2-7; 7 bases line up with TRBD1. The trim removed 3 bases at V and 10 bases at J, leaving 3 bases unmatched. Germline CDR1 reads MGHDK; CDR2 reads SYGVNS. The CDR3 totals 11 residues. Written as DNA, the CDR3 is TGTGCCAGCAGTGAGCACAGGGGCCAGTACTTC. It specifies CASSEHRGQYF.

A remark on this clonotype: A much larger clone sits a single nucleotide away, making a read error possible. This is likely a read error, given that the CDR3 carries no conserved phenylalanine or tryptophan at its end. The chain recombines TRBV12-3 or TRBV12-4 with TRBJ1-2; D gene uncertain. V was clipped by 6 bases and J by 7 bases, with 9 bases between them. The CDR3 consists of 11 residues. CDR3 nucleotide sequence: TGTGCCAGCAGGGCGGAAGGTGGCTACACCTAC. Its protein product is CASRAEGGYTY.

V is TRBV27 and J is TRBJ2-1, with 11 bases aligning to TRBD1. Germline V gene sequence: CDR1 MNHEY, CDR2 SMNVEV (reference sequence). V shed 2 bases, J shed 7 bases, and the junction held 4 bases outside the gene matches. CDR3 size: 15 residues. The DNA of the CDR3 is TGTGCCAGCAGTTTAATGGGGACAGGGGGAAATGAGCAGTTCTTC. This codes for CASSLMGTGGNEQFF.

This clonotype showed up just a few times. The chain uses TRBV2 and TRBJ1-5; TRBD1 is a possible D gene (5 bases). V dropped 0 bases and J dropped 1 base, with 7 bases sitting between them. This CDR3 comprises 15 residues. Germline values: CDR1 SNHLY, CDR2 FYNNEI. Here the CDR3 DNA reads TGTGCCAGCAGTGAAGCGTGGGGGAGCAATCAGCCCCAGCATTTT. Protein product: CASSEAWGSNQPQHF.

This clonotype was counted at least ten times. The rearrangement links TRBV12-3 or TRBV12-4 to TRBJ2-3, with TRBD2 as a possible D gene (5 bases). The germline V and J ends were trimmed by 1 base and 3 bases, with 5 bases remaining between them. The CDR3 has 13 residues. The CDR3 nucleotides are TGTGCCAGCAGTTTAGTAGCGACAGATACGCAGTATTTT. Translated, it gives CASSLVATDTQYF.

This clonotype came up many times. This rearrangement joins TRBV20-1 to TRBJ2-2; D ambiguous. The V gene lost 6 bases and the J gene lost 0 bases, with 11 bases spanning the gap. The germline CDR1 and CDR2 sequences are DFQATT and SNEGSKA (reference sequence). The CDR3 extends over 14 amino acids. Here the CDR3 reads CSALSPTNTGELFF. DNA for the CDR3: TGCAGTGCCCTCTCTCCCACGAACACCGGGGAGCTGTTTTTT.

The rearrangement links TRBV2 to TRBJ2-3; 9 bases line up with TRBD2. The germline V gene encodes CDR1 SNHLY and CDR2 FYNNEI. The CDR3 has 19 residues. Trimming took 2 bases from V and 5 from J; bases not matched to a gene: 17. The CDR3 region is CASSESMTSGSLGVDTQYF. As DNA, the CDR3 is TGTGCCAGCAGTGAATCCATGACTAGCGGAAGCTTGGGAGTAGATACGCAGTATTTT.

CDR3 sequence (DNA): TGCGCCAGCAGCTTGGGGGTGGGTGGAGCTGAAGAGCAGTTCTTC. Protein sequence: CASSLGVGGAEEQFF. The V and J genes are TRBV5-1 and TRBJ2-1; D gene uncertain. V was clipped by 0 bases and J by 10 bases, with 17 bases between them. The germline gives CDR1 SGHRS, CDR2 YFSETQ. CDR3 length: 15 residues.

This chain connects TRBV29-1 to TRBJ2-7; D ambiguous. The CDR3 consists of 11 residues. V shed 4 bases and J shed 2 bases, with 6 bases lying between them. Germline loops: CDR1 SQVTM, CDR2 ANQGSEA. CDR3 amino acids: CSVAEPYEQYF. The CDR3 coding sequence is TGCAGCGTTGCCGAACCCTACGAGCAGTACTTC.

V usage is TRBV12-3 or TRBV12-4 and J usage is TRBJ2-1, with TRBD2 matching over 10 bases. This CDR3 comprises 14 residues. V lost 4 bases and J lost 7; bases outside the gene matches: 4. The CDR3 loop is CASSSSSGSNEQFF. CDR3 coding DNA: TGTGCCAGCAGTTCATCTAGCGGGAGTAATGAGCAGTTCTTC.